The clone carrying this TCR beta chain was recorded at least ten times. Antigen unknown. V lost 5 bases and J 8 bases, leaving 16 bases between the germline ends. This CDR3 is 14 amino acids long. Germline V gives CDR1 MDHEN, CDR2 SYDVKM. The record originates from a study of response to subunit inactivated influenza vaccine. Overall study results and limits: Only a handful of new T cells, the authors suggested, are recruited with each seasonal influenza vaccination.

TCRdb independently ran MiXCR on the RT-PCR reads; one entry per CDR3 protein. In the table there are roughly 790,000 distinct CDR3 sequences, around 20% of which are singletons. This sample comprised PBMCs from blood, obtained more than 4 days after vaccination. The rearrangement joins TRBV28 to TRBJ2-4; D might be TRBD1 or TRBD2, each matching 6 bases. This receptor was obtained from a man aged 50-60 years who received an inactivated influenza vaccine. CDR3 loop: CASSTLNREDIQYF. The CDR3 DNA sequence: TGTGCCAGCAGTACCCTTAACAGGGAGGACATTCAGTACTTC.